These 12 T cell receptor beta chains originate from one sample sequenced in a study of molecular identifiers for immune sequencing clone quantification (dated by TCRdb to 2017 to 2018). The library was made by PCR. For sequencing, an Illumina HiSeq 4000 was employed. TCRdb itself trimmed the public reads at Q25 with fastp, ran MiXCR and retained productive beta chains. Rows are unified per CDR3 protein, each entry keeping the most common DNA and genes. Present in this sample are over 8,000 distinct CDR3 sequences, 15% to 20% of which were seen just once. Together, the top ten hold more than 2% of the sample. The sample taken for sequencing was naive CD8+ T cells from blood, with Jurkat cell RNA spiked in. This specimen's cell subset or site label, interpreted: FACS-sorted CD8+CD4-CCR7+CD45RA+ naive T cells. These receptors originate from a human donor in good health. Some libraries in this study had Jurkat cell RNA spiked in.

By sample fraction, this clonotype is medium-sized (0.01 to 0.1%). This chain connects TRBV7-2 to TRBJ2-7; D possibly matches TRBD1 or TRBD2 (5 bases each). This CDR3 has 15 residues. V lost 4 bases to trimming and J lost 3 bases, with 16 bases between them. Germline V lookup: CDR1 SGHTA, CDR2 FQGNSA. The CDR3 reads CASSSNTGPSYEQYF. CDR3 nucleotides: TGTGCCAGCAGCTCCAATACGGGACCCAGCTACGAGCAGTACTTC.

By sample fraction, this clonotype is medium-sized. This chain connects TRBV20-1 to TRBJ2-4, with D unclear. Germline V gene data show CDR1 as DFQATT and CDR2 as SNEGSKA (reference sequence). The CDR3 consists of 12 residues. V was cut by 3 bases and J by 8 bases, with 11 bases left in between. The CDR3: CSASLTSDIQYF. The CDR3 coding sequence is TGCAGTGCTAGTCTTACATCGGACATTCAGTACTTC.

About this clonotype itself: It may be a read error: a sequence one base away is much more abundant. The V call is TRBV30, the J call TRBJ1-5; 9 bases align to TRBD1. Germline CDR1 reads GTSNPN; CDR2 reads SVGIG (reference sequence). The CDR3 consists of 14 residues. The CDR3 bases are TGTGCCTGGAGTATGGGACAGGGCGGTCAGCCCCAGCGTTTT. Protein: CAWSMGQGGQPQRF.

Comment on this clonotype: A much larger clone sits a single nucleotide away, making a read error possible. Without the conserved terminal phenylalanine or tryptophan, this CDR3 likely stems from a read error. V and J are TRBV12-3 or TRBV12-4 and TRBJ1-6; TRBD1 aligns across 7 bases. With 6 bases clipped from V and 6 bases from J, the junction kept 5 bases outside the gene matches. This CDR3 is 14 amino acids long. CDR3 sequence reads: CASRMGQSNSPLHL. The CDR3 DNA sequence: TGTGCCAGCAGGATGGGACAGAGTAATTCACCCCTCCACCTT.

This clonotype was counted between two and nine times. Sequence at one end of the junction differs from germline and may be a read error. The chain couples TRBV7-9 to TRBJ1-5; D unclear. From germline, CDR1 is SEHNR and CDR2 FQNEAQ (reference sequence). The CDR3 loop spans 14 amino acids. The CDR3 DNA reads as TGTGCCAGCAGCTTAGGTCAGAGCAGTCAGCCCCAGCATTTT. Its translation is CASSLGQSSQPQHF.

This clonotype was picked up a small number of times. The chain joins TRBV28 to TRBJ2-1; 10 bases align to TRBD2. This CDR3 has 16 residues. J was trimmed by 6 bases and V by 5 bases; bases with no gene match: 10. Germline lookup yields CDR1 MDHEN and CDR2 SYDVKM. The CDR3 DNA reads as TGTGCCAGCAGTACAAAGCGGGAGGGCCCATCCAATGAGCAGTTCTTC. Translation gives CASSTKREGPSNEQFF.

This clonotype was counted between two and nine times. Just one base apart from a much larger clone, this may be a read error. J is TRBJ2-3 and V is TRBV7-3; D is unclear. CDR3 size: 13 residues. The germline V gene encodes CDR1 SGHTA and CDR2 FQGTGA. V dropped 6 bases and J dropped 4 bases, with 11 bases sitting between them. CDR3 nucleotide sequence: TGTGCCAGCAGATTCAAGGGTTCAGATACGCAGTATTTT. Its translation: CASRFKGSDTQYF.

This clonotype is medium-sized in the sample. The chain is built from TRBV29-1 and TRBJ1-5, with TRBD1 as a possible D gene (5 bases). Between the trimmed V and J ends, which lost 7 bases and 5 bases, there was a span of 21 bases. This CDR3 is built from 15 residues. Germline lookup yields CDR1 SQVTM and CDR2 ANQGSEA. The CDR3 DNA follows: TGCAGCGCCCTGGGAGAGGGGAACATGGATCAGCCCCAGCATTTT. Translating it yields CSALGEGNMDQPQHF. The full variable domain, rest sourced from reference TRBV29-1 and TRBJ1-5, is SAVISQKPSRDICQRGTSLTIQCQVDSQVTMMFWYRQQPGQSLTLIATANQGSEATYESGFVIDKFPISRPNLTFSTLTVSNMSPEDSSIYLCSALGEGNMDQPQHFGDGTRLSIL.

By frequency in the sample, this clonotype is medium-sized. The gene calls are TRBV13 and TRBJ2-3; possible D gene TRBD2, 5 bases. Per the germline V gene, CDR1 is PRHDT and CDR2 is FYEKMQ (reference sequence). V was pared by 2 bases and J by 0 bases, with 21 bases between. This CDR3 is built from 19 residues. CDR3 region: CASSLSGGATKSSTDTQYF. The DNA of the CDR3 is TGTGCCAGCAGCTTAAGTGGAGGAGCCACCAAGTCTAGCACAGATACGCAGTATTTT.

This clonotype is labeled as medium-sized. This sequence joins TRBV19 and TRBJ1-1; no clear D. Trimming removed 4 bases from V and 0 bases from J, with 3 bases in between. This CDR3 has 12 amino acids. Germline V lookup: CDR1 LNHDA, CDR2 SQIVND (reference sequence). The CDR3 loop is CASSNLNTEAFF. The CDR3 bases are TGTGCCAGTAGTAACCTGAACACTGAAGCTTTCTTT.

There are many counts of this clonotype. V usage is TRBV5-4 and J usage is TRBJ2-3; D possibly matches TRBD1 or TRBD2 (5 bases each). There are 15 residues in the CDR3. Germline V CDR1 and CDR2: SGHNT, YYREEE (reference sequence). V lost 0 bases and J lost 2, with 10 bases in between. The CDR3 spells CASSLGGGDTDTQYF. The DNA of the CDR3 is TGTGCCAGCAGCTTGGGTGGGGGAGACACAGATACGCAGTATTTT.

By share of the sample, this clonotype is medium-sized (0.01 to 0.1%). This chain uses TRBV4-2 with TRBJ2-7; 8 bases agree with TRBD2. The CDR3 is 15 amino acids. CDR1 is LGHNA, CDR2 YNFKEQ, per germline. V lost 1 base and J lost 3; bases outside the gene matches: 5. The CDR3 is CASSQAGTRIYEQYF. For the CDR3, the DNA is TGTGCCAGCAGCCAAGCCGGGACTAGAATCTACGAGCAGTACTTC.